The present T cell receptor beta chain was sequenced within a study of T cells in Graves' hyperthyroidism and ophthalmopathy (dated by TCRdb to between 2018 and 2021). With respect to the entire study: Peripheral blood samples were taken at initial diagnosis, before any treatment was given. A discovery cohort of about a hundred patients, about 40 with Graves' ophthalmopathy and 57 with stable Graves' hyperthyroidism, was used to find distinguishing TCR V-J signatures. Prospective prediction of ophthalmopathy was tested in an independent validation cohort consisting of 18 to 20 hyperthyroidism patients and around 16 patients who later progressed to ophthalmopathy. The approximately 100 discovery patients were randomly split 7:3 into training and test sets. In about six Graves' hyperthyroidism patients, the study also compared T-cell repertoires from thyroid tissue with T-cell repertoires from blood. After sampling, hyperthyroidism patients received methimazole starting at 30 mg daily, and ophthalmopathy patients received high-dose intravenous methylprednisolone. The paper describes TCR Vbeta CDR3 sequencing of around 130 peripheral blood samples, made up of roughly 40 ophthalmopathy patients, more than 70 hyperthyroidism patients and some 17 progressor patients.

The TCR beta CDR3 regions were amplified from the RNA transcripts. The first round of RT-PCR for the TCR CDR3 was performed with the HTBI primer set and the Qiagen OneStep RT-PCR kit. A second multiplex PCR round built the libraries, followed by size selection and purification. Paired-end sequencing of the libraries was performed with 100 bp reads on an Illumina HiSeq2000. As for the original processing: SOAPnuke was used to process the raw data, with reads discarded if the reads contained adapters or uncalled bases, had a mean Phred below 15, or lacked an exact constant-primer or identifier match. COPE v1.2.5 was used to merge the high-quality paired reads, and each unique nucleotide sequence was defined as a clonotype. MiTCR v1.1 was used to align clonotypes to the IMGT TRBV, TRBD and TRBJ reference segments. The analysis was restricted to V-J combinations with a frequency above 0.0001, which together covered just over 98% of the repertoires. A TCS score was defined as the ratio of F50 (clonal expansion) to E x V (chaos), with BLOSUM62-based TCRdist applied between CDR3 peptides within each V-J. Welch's t-statistics and random forest reduced fewer than 600 V-J features to 13, which were used in a naive Bayes classifier (R e1071). TCRdb trimmed the raw reads at Q25, called clones with MiXCR and kept productive beta chains. Identical CDR3 proteins give one entry, which carries the most common genes and DNA. The authors' filters were not applied to this entry. The sample profile shows about 640,000 distinct CDR3 sequences; around 21% of them were found once. The top ten clonotypes cover about 35% of the sample.

In the ophthalmopathy patients, disease was moderately to severely active, with a Clinical Activity Score of 3 or more, a NOSPECS grade of 4 or more, and a duration of less than 3 months. The study excluded patients with uncontrolled infections, other autoimmune diseases, pregnancy or lactation. Diagnoses relied on clinical symptoms, serum thyroxine and TRAb, thyroid ultrasound and orbital computed tomography. PBMCs were separated from approximately 9.9 ml of fresh peripheral blood using Ficoll-Paque density gradient centrifugation. Total RNA was extracted using Trizol reagent, and RNA quality was assessed on an Agilent 2100 Bioanalyzer. This clonotype was picked up a small number of times. The antigen it recognizes is unknown. No base-level quality is on record; no much larger clone is a single base apart. Measured from the cysteine to the phenylalanine, the CDR3 is 15 residues long. Of the read, only the CDR3 DNA is kept; its 45 bases are in frame from base 1. From V the trimming removes 7 bases and from J it removes 2 bases, while the gene matches leave 7 bases of the junction unaccounted for. The CDR1 and CDR2 encoded by the germline V gene are SGHRS and YFSETQ.

Overall study results and their limits: Most expanded thyroid clonotypes (frequency above 0.001) were also detected in blood, suggesting blood repertoires may reflect thyroid immune responses. In cross-validation, a model built on a 13 V-J signature told ophthalmopathy apart from stable hyperthyroidism with 87.88% sensitivity and roughly 82% specificity, and in testing the same model reached 80%/75%. In validation, the model predicted progression to ophthalmopathy a median of roughly 6.1 months before onset, with over 55% sensitivity and about 72% specificity. No statistical method was used to set the sample size in advance, and investigators knew the group allocation.

The sequenced sample consisted of blood. The rearranged segments are TRBV5-1 and TRBJ2-3; the central 10 bases match TRBD1. This receptor was obtained from a man younger than 40 with Graves' ophthalmopathy. The CDR3 loop reads CASSDGTGVTDTQYF. The DNA reads TGCGCCAGCTCCGACGGGACAGGGGTCACAGATACGCAGTATTTT.